This entry lists 23 T cell receptor beta chains sequenced from one sample in a study of T cells in women clearing cervical HPV infection. Method: immunoSEQ multiplex PCR; TCRdb's copy keeps in-frame clones and lacks some. The clone table shows 40,000 or so clones, with the ten largest holding under 8.5%. Sample: blood buffy coat. The receptors stem from a woman between 18 and 75 years old with a cervical HPV16 infection that either progressed to CIN3+ or cleared (not recorded which).

Concerning this clone: The read stops 3 residues short of the end of the CDR3; the missing end is completed from the germline J gene. The rearrangement uses TRBV19 and TRBJ1-2; tentatively, D is TRBD1 (5 bases). Germline loops: CDR1 LNHDA, CDR2 SQIVND (reference sequence). This CDR3 spans 16 amino acids. The CDR3 reads CASSRQSPGITDTYTF. The DNA read from the CDR3 is TGTGCCAGTAGTCGACAGTCTCCTGGAATCACAGATACC.

On this clone itself: The observed sequence ends 3 residues before the CDR3 terminus, with the missing tail filled in from the germline J gene. The V and J genes are TRBV18 and TRBJ2-4; possible D gene TRBD1, 6 bases. There are 13 residues in the CDR3. CDR1 and CDR2 (germline): KGHSH, LQKENI. The CDR3 loop reads CASSPQGNNGQYF. The part of the CDR3 DNA that was read is TGTGCCAGCTCACCGCAGGGGAACAATGGT.

Comments on this clone: One end of the junction does not line up with germline, which may come from a read error. The sequenced fragment ends 3 residues before the CDR3 boundary, so the rest is inferred from the germline J gene. V gene TRBV7-3 combines with J gene TRBJ2-2; TRBD2 agrees at 8 bases. The CDR3 is 15 residues long. CDR1 is SGHTA, CDR2 FQGTGA, per germline. The DNA read from the CDR3 is TGTGCCAGCAGCGTAACTAGCGGAAACACCGGGGAG. Protein product: CASSVTSGNTGE. The entire CDR3 is CASSVTSGNTGELFF.

As concerns this clone: The sequenced fragment ends 3 residues before the CDR3 boundary, so the rest is inferred from the germline J gene. This rearrangement joins TRBV7-2 to TRBJ2-2; TRBD2 matches 7 bases. In germline, CDR1 is SGHTA, CDR2 FQGNSA. The CDR3 is 14 residues long. Incomplete CDR3 DNA: TGTGCCAGCAGCTTAACACCGGGGGGAGAAAAG. Protein product: CASSLTPGGEK. The CDR3 as a whole reads CASSLTPGGEKLFF. Filled out from reference TRBV7-2 and TRBJ2-2, the complete variable domain reads GAGVSQSPSNKVTEKGKDVELRCDPISGHTALYWYRQSLGQGLEFLIYFQGNSAPDKSGLPSDRFSAERTGGSVSTLTIQRTQQEDSAVYLCASSLTPGGEKLFFGEGSRLTVL.

CDR3 loop: CASSFQGAGTDTQYF. The CDR3 bases that were read are TGCGCCAGCAGCTTCCAGGGTGCTGGCACAGATACG. The chain couples TRBV5-1 to TRBJ2-3, with D perhaps matching TRBD1 (5 bases). The CDR3 extends 3 residues past the end of the read, so its final part is completed from the germline J gene. The V gene's germline CDR1 is SGHRS and CDR2 YFSETQ. The CDR3 totals 15 residues. Trimming took off 2 bases at V and 1 base at J, with 11 bases between the two ends.

Notes on this clone: The sequenced fragment ends 3 residues before the CDR3 boundary, so the rest is inferred from the germline J gene. The J gene is TRBJ2-1, the V gene TRBV5-1; 12 bases match TRBD2. The CDR3 totals 18 residues. The trim removed 0 bases at V and 0 bases at J, leaving 4 bases unmatched. Per germline, CDR1 SGHRS and CDR2 YFSETQ. CDR3: CASSLETSGSFSYNEQFF. The CDR3 bases that were read are TGCGCCAGCAGCTTGGAGACTAGCGGGAGTTTCTCCTACAATGAG.

Note on this clone: The read terminates 3 residues ahead of where the CDR3 ends, so the germline J gene completes it. This chain joins TRBV7-2 and TRBJ1-4, with a tentative D call TRBD1 (6 bases). Germline loops: CDR1 SGHTA, CDR2 FQGNSA. The CDR3 extends over 16 amino acids. CDR3 DNA (partial): TGTGCCAGCAGCTTAGCAGGGGGAGGGTATAATTCACCA. Encoded protein: CASSLAGGGYNSP. The whole CDR3 reads CASSLAGGGYNSPLFF.

To note about this clone: The read is 3 residues too short to cover the CDR3 end, so that end is filled in from the germline J gene. J is TRBJ2-5 and V is TRBV29-1, with D perhaps matching TRBD1 (5 bases). V dropped 3 bases and J dropped 5 bases, with 7 bases sitting between them. The length of the CDR3 is 11 residues. Germline CDR1 reads SQVTM; CDR2 reads ANQGSEA. The CDR3 here is CSVEGPETQYF. The sequenced part of the CDR3 DNA is TGCAGCGTTGAGGGGCCGGAGACC. The full variable domain, completed using reference TRBV29-1 and TRBJ2-5, is SAVISQKPSRDICQRGTSLTIQCQVDSQVTMMFWYRQQPGQSLTLIATANQGSEATYESGFVIDKFPISRPNLTFSTLTVSNMSPEDSSIYLCSVEGPETQYFGPGTRLLVL.

Worth noting for this clone: The read terminates 3 residues ahead of where the CDR3 ends, so the germline J gene completes it. V usage is TRBV19 and J usage is TRBJ1-6; the D gene is possibly TRBD1 (6 bases). Germline V lookup: CDR1 LNHDA, CDR2 SQIVND (reference sequence). CDR3 size: 13 residues. The V and J ends lost 5 bases and 7 bases respectively, with 9 bases between them. The CDR3 loop reads CASSGQGNSPLHF. The CDR3 DNA, read in part, is TGTGCCAGTAGTGGTCAGGGGAATTCACCC.

Details on this clone: The CDR3 goes on 3 residues after the read ends, and that part is filled in from the germline J gene. V and J are TRBV14 and TRBJ2-2; 13 bases are a match to TRBD2. Trimming took 4 bases from V and 1 from J; bases not matched to a gene: 6. The CDR3 is made up of 18 amino acids. Looked up from germline, CDR1 is SGHDN and CDR2 is FVKESK. The CDR3 bases that were read are TGTGCCAGCAGCCCGAGACTAGCGGGGGGCGTGAACACCGGGGAG. It is translated as CASSPRLAGGVNTGE. Given in full, the CDR3 is CASSPRLAGGVNTGELFF.

With respect to this clone: Sequencing ends 3 residues short of the CDR3 end; the germline J gene provides the rest. J is TRBJ1-2 and V is TRBV2; no definite D call. The V and J ends lost 2 bases and 6 bases respectively, with 10 bases between them. The CDR3 covers 13 residues. The germline V gene encodes CDR1 SNHLY and CDR2 FYNNEI. CDR3 bases read: TGTGCCAGCAGTGAATCACAAGCGGATGGC. Translating gives CASSESQADG. The whole CDR3 reads CASSESQADGYTF.

The CDR3 bases that were read are TGCAGTGCTCGAAGACTAGTCTCCTACAATGAG. This gives the protein CSARRLVSYNE. In full, the CDR3 is CSARRLVSYNEQFF. The V call is TRBV20-1, the J call TRBJ2-1; D is possibly TRBD2 (6 bases). The CDR3 extends 3 residues past the end of the read, so its final part is completed from the germline J gene. In germline, CDR1 is DFQATT, CDR2 SNEGSKA (reference sequence). This CDR3 spans 14 amino acids. V was cut by 5 bases and J by 0 bases, with 11 bases left in between.

About this clone itself: Read data end 3 residues before the CDR3 end; the end is taken from the germline J gene. The chain is built from TRBV7-3 and TRBJ1-2; D ambiguous. Germline lookup yields CDR1 SGHTA and CDR2 FQGTGA. The CDR3 covers 15 residues. Partial CDR3 DNA: TGTGCCAGCAGCGACCTCTTGGAGCGGATCTACGAC. Its protein is CASSDLLERIYD. The CDR3, in full, reads CASSDLLERIYDYTF.

On this clone itself: The read finishes 3 residues shy of the CDR3 end, and the germline J gene is used to complete it. The J gene is TRBJ1-2, the V gene TRBV7-2, with TRBD1 matching over 8 bases. The CDR3 loop spans 15 amino acids. Per the germline V gene, CDR1 is SGHTA and CDR2 is FQGNSA. The CDR3 loop is CASSPWTGPQETYTF. Incomplete CDR3 DNA: TGTGCCAGCAGCCCCTGGACAGGGCCTCAAGAGACC.

The CDR3 sequence is CSVVFLGRYNQPQHF. CDR3 DNA, as far as it was read: TGCAGCGTTGTCTTCTTAGGCAGGTATAATCAGCCC. J is TRBJ1-5 and V is TRBV29-1; D not certain. With the read ending 3 residues before the CDR3 end, the germline J gene is used to fill in that end. The V end was cut by 4 bases, the J end by 4 bases, with 17 bases between. The germline V gene encodes CDR1 SQVTM and CDR2 ANQGSEA. The CDR3 spans 15 residues.

A remark on this clone: The sequence runs out 3 residues before the end of the CDR3; the remainder is reconstructed from the germline J gene. This chain joins TRBV29-1 and TRBJ2-7; TRBD2 might be the D (6 bases). Looked up from germline, CDR1 is SQVTM and CDR2 is ANQGSEA. V dropped 3 bases and J dropped 3 bases, with 12 bases sitting between them. The CDR3 runs to 13 residues. The CDR3: CSVDSGTDYEQYF. CDR3 DNA (partial): TGCAGCGTTGATAGCGGCACCGACTACGAG.

Comments on this clone: The read ends 3 residues shy of where the CDR3 ends; the end is completed using the germline J gene. V and J are TRBV5-4 and TRBJ2-3; 12 nucleotides match TRBD2. V shed 5 bases and J 5 bases; nucleotides not matched to a gene: 3. The CDR3 has 14 residues. The germline V gene encodes CDR1 SGHNT and CDR2 YYREEE (reference sequence). The CDR3 sequence: CASRAGLAGDTQYF. The sequenced CDR3 bases are TGTGCCAGCAGGGCGGGACTAGCGGGAGATACG.

Notes on this clone: One end of the junction fails to match germline, which may point to a read error. The sequence runs out 3 residues before the end of the CDR3; the remainder is reconstructed from the germline J gene. V usage is TRBV29-1 and J usage is TRBJ2-3; D is unclear. The V gene's germline CDR1 is SQVTM and CDR2 ANQGSEA. CDR3 length: 13 amino acids. Incomplete CDR3 DNA: TGCAGCGTTCCCGCCCTTGTCCCAGAGACG. Protein sequence: CSVPALVPET. The CDR3 reads in full as CSVPALVPETQYF.

For this clone: The read ends 3 residues before the CDR3 terminus; that terminus is restored from the germline J gene. This chain uses TRBV5-1 with TRBJ2-5; TRBD2 aligns across 9 bases. CDR1 is SGHRS, CDR2 YFSETQ, per germline. Trimming at V came to 0 bases and at J to 4 bases, leaving 7 bases not matched to a gene. CDR3 size: 16 residues. The DNA read from the CDR3 is TGCGCCAGCAGCTTGGGGACTAGCGCAGGTGGAGAGACC. Protein product: CASSLGTSAGGET. The whole CDR3 sequence reads CASSLGTSAGGETQYF.

For this clone: From the germline J gene comes the end of the CDR3, since the read stops 3 residues before it. The chain has TRBV28 and TRBJ2-2; 8 bases are a match to TRBD1. CDR3 size: 16 residues. Germline values: CDR1 MDHEN, CDR2 SYDVKM. The CDR3: CASSQYRGSGANVLFF. The sequenced part of the CDR3 DNA is TGTGCCAGCAGTCAATACAGGGGGTCTGGGGCCAACGTG. The entire variable domain, with the rest obtained from reference TRBV28 and TRBJ2-2, is as follows: DVKVTQSSRYLVKRTGEKVFLECVQDMDHENMFWYRQDPGLGLRLIYFSYDVKMKEKGDIPEGYSVSREKKERFSLILESASTNQTSMYLCASSQYRGSGANVLFFGEGSRLTVL.

Comments on this clone: The read falls 3 residues short of the CDR3 end, and the missing part is taken from the germline J gene. The gene calls are TRBV19 and TRBJ1-4; the match to TRBD1 covers 7 bases. The germline V gene has CDR1 LNHDA and CDR2 SQIVND (reference sequence). The CDR3 extends over 15 amino acids. Trimming at V came to 3 bases and at J to 8 bases, leaving 9 bases not matched to a gene. Incomplete CDR3 DNA: TGTGCCAGTAGTATCGAACAGGGGCCTGGAGAAAAA. This encodes CASSIEQGPGEK. The entire CDR3 is CASSIEQGPGEKLFF.

Turning to this clone: The read falls 3 residues short of the CDR3 end, and the missing part is taken from the germline J gene. The chain couples TRBV7-2 to TRBJ2-1, with 10 nucleotides matching TRBD2. The CDR3 totals 15 residues. Per the germline V gene, CDR1 is SGHTA and CDR2 is FQGNSA. After removal of 4 bases from V and 6 bases from J, the junction contained 6 bases not matched to a gene. The CDR3 protein is CASSSLAGAPNEQFF. Incomplete CDR3 DNA: TGTGCCAGCAGCTCGCTAGCGGGGGCGCCCAATGAG.

A note on this clone: Coverage ceases 3 residues before the CDR3 finishes, and the germline J gene fills in the end. V gene TRBV19 combines with J gene TRBJ2-7, with TRBD1 identical over 8 bases. CDR1 and CDR2 (germline): LNHDA, SQIVND (reference sequence). The CDR3 runs 14 residues. Trimming at V came to 6 bases and at J to 5 bases, leaving 9 bases not matched to a gene. CDR3 in amino acids: CASRQQGVKDEQYF. CDR3 bases read: TGTGCCAGTAGACAACAGGGGGTGAAGGACGAG. Full variable domain (remainder filled in from reference TRBV19 and TRBJ2-7): DGGITQSPKYLFRKEGQNVTLSCEQNLNHDAMYWYRQDPGQGLRLIYYSQIVNDFQKGDIAEGYSVSREKKESFPLTVTSAQKNPTAFYLCASRQQGVKDEQYFGPGTRLTVT.